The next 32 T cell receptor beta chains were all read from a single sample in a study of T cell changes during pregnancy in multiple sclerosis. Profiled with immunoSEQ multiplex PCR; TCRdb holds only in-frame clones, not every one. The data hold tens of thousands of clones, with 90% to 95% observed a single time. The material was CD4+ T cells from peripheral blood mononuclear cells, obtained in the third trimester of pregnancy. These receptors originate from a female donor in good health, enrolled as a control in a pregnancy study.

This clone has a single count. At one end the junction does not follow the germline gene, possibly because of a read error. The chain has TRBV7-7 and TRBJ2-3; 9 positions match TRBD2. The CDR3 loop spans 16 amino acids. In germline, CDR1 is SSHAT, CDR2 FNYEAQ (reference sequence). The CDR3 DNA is TGTGCTAGCAGCTTAGGGGCTGGGACTAGCCCAGATACGCAGTATTTT. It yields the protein CASSLGAGTSPDTQYF. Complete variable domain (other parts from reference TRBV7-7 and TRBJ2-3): GAGVSQSPRYKVTKRGQDVTLRCDPISSHATLYWYQQALGQGPEFLTYFNYEAQPDKSGLPSDRFSAERPEGSISTLTIQRTEQRDSAMYRCASSLGAGTSPDTQYFGPGTRLTVL.

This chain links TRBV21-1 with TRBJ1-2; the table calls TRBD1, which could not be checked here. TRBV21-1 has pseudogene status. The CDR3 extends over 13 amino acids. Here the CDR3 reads CASSKGGDYGYTF. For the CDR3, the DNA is TGTGCCAGCAGCAAAGGGGGCGACTATGGCTACACCTTC.

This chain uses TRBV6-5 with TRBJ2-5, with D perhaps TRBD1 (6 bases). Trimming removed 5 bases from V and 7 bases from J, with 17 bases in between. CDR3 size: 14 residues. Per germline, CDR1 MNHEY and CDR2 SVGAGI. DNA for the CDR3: TGTGCCAGCAGTCCTCAGAGACAGGCTCCGACCCAGTACTTC. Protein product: CASSPQRQAPTQYF.

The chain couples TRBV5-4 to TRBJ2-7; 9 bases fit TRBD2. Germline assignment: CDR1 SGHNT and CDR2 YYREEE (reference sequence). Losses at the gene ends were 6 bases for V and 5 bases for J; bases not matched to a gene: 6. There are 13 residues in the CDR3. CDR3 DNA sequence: TGTGCCAGCACTGAGGGACTAGCTAACGAGCAGTACTTC. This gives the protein CASTEGLANEQYF.

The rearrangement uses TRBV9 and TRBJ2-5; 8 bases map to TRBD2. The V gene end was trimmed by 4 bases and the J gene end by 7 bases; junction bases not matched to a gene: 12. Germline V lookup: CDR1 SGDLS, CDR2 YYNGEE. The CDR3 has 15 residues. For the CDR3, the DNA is TGTGCCAGCAGCCTGATAGCGGGGAGGGGAGGGACCCAGTACTTC. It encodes CASSLIAGRGGTQYF.

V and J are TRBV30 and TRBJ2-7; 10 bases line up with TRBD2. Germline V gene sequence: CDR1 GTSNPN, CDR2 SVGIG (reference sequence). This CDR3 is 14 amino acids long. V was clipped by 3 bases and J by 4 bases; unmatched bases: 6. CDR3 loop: CAWRWSGGAYEQYF. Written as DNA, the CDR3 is TGTGCCTGGAGGTGGAGCGGGGGGGCGTACGAGCAGTACTTC.

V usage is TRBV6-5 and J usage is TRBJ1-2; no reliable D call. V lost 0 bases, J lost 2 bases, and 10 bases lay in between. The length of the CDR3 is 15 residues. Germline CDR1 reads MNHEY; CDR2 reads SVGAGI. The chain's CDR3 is CASSYSLQKNYGYTF. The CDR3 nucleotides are TGTGCCAGCAGTTACTCGTTGCAGAAGAACTATGGCTACACCTTC.

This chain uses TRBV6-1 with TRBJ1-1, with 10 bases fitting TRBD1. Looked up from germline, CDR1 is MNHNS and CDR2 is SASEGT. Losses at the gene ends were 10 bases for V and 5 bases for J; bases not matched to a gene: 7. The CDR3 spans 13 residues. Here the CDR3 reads CAIPGQGLTEAFF. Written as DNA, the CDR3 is TGTGCCATTCCGGGACAGGGGCTTACTGAAGCTTTCTTT.

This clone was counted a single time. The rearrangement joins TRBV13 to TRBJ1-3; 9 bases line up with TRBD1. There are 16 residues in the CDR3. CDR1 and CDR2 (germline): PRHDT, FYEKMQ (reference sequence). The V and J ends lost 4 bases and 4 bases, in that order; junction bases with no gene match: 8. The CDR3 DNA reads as TGTGCCAGCAGCTCATACCCTGGGACAGGGGGAAACACCATATATTTT. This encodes CASSSYPGTGGNTIYF.

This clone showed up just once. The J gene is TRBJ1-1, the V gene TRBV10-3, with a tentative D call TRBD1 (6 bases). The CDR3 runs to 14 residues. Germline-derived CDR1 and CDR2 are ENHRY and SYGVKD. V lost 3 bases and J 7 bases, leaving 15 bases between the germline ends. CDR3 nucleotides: TGTGCCATCAGTGACACAGGGCTAAGGATTGAAGCTTTCTTT. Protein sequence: CAISDTGLRIEAFF.

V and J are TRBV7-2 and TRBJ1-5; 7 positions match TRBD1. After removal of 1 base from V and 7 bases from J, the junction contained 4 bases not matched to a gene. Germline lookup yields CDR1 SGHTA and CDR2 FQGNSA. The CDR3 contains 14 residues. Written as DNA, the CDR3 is TGTGCCAGCAGCTTAGGACAGGGATACCAGCCCCAGCATTTT. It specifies CASSLGQGYQPQHF.

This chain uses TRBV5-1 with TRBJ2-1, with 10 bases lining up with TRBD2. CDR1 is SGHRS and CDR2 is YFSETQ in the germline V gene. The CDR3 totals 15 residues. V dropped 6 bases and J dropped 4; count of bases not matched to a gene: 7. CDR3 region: CASKISGGTYNEQFF. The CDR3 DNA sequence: TGCGCCAGCAAAATTAGCGGGGGGACATACAATGAGCAGTTCTTC.

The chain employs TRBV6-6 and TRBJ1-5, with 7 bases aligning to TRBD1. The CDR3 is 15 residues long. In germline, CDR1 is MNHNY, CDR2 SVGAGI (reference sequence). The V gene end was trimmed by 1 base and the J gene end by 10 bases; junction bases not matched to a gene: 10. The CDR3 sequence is CASSYLTGLTSPQHF. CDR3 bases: TGTGCCAGCAGTTACTTGACAGGGCTTACATCCCCCCAGCATTTT.

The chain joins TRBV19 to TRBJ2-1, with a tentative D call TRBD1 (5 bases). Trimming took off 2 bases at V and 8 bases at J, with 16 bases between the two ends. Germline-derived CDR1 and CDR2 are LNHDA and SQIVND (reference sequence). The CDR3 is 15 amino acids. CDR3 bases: TGTGCCAGTAGTATAATGGGCTCGGGCAGGGATGAGCAGTTCTTC. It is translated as CASSIMGSGRDEQFF.

The CDR3 DNA reads TGTGCCAGCAGCCAGGGTGTGGTCACTGAAGCTTTCTTT. Residues: CASSQGVVTEAFF. V gene TRBV7-3 combines with J gene TRBJ1-1; D perhaps matches TRBD1 (5 bases). Trimming left V 5 bases short and J 4 bases short, with 11 bases between. The CDR3 has 13 residues. Germline values: CDR1 SGHTA, CDR2 FQGTGA.

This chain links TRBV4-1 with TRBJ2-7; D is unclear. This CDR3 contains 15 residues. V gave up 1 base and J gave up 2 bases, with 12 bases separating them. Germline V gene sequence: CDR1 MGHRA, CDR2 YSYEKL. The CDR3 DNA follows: TGCGCCAGCAGCCAAGGAGACATATACACCTACGAGCAGTACTTC. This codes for CASSQGDIYTYEQYF.

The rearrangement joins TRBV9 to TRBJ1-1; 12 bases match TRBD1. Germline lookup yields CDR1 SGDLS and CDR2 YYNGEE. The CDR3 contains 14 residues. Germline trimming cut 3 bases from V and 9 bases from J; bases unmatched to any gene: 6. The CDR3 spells CASSAGTGGYQAFF. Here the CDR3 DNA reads TGTGCCAGCAGCGCCGGGACAGGGGGCTATCAAGCTTTCTTT.

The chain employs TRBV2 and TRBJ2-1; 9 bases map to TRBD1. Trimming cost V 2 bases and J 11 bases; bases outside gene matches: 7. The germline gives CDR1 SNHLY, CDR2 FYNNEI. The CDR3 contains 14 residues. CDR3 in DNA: TGTGCCAGCAGTGAATCCTCCGGGACAGGGAAGCAGTTCTTC. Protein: CASSESSGTGKQFF.

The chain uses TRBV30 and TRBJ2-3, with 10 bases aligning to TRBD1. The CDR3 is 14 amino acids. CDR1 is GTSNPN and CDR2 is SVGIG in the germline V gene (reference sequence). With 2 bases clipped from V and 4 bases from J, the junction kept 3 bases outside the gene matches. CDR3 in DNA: TGTGCCTGGAGTCCCGGGACAGGGGCAGATACGCAGTATTTT. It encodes CAWSPGTGADTQYF.

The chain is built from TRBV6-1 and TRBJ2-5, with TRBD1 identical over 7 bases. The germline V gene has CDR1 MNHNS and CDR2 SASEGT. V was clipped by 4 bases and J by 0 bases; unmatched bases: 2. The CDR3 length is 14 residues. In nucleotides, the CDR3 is TGTGCCAGCAGTGTACAGGGGTACCAAGAGACCCAGTACTTC. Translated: CASSVQGYQETQYF.

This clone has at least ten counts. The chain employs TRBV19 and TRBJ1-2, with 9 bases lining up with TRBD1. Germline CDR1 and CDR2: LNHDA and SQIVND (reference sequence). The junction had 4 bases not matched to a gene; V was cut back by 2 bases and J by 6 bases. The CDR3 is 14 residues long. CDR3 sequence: CASSIQGQGNGYTF. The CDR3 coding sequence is TGTGCCAGTAGTATACAGGGACAGGGAAATGGCTACACCTTC. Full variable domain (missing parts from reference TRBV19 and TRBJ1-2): DGGITQSPKYLFRKEGQNVTLSCEQNLNHDAMYWYRQDPGQGLRLIYYSQIVNDFQKGDIAEGYSVSREKKESFPLTVTSAQKNPTAFYLCASSIQGQGNGYTFGSGTRLTVV.

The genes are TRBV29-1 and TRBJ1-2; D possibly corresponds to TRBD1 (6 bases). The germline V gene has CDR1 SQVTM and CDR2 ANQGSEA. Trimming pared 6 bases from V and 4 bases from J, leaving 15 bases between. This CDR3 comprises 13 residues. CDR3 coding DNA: TGCAGCGTGAACAGGGAGTCGAGCTATGGCTACACCTTC. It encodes CSVNRESSYGYTF.

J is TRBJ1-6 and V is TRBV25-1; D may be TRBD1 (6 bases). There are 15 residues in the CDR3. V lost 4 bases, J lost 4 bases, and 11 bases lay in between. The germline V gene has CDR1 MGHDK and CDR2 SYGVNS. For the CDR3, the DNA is TGTGCCAGCAGTGCGACAGGACCTTATAATTCACCCCTCCACTTT. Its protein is CASSATGPYNSPLHF.

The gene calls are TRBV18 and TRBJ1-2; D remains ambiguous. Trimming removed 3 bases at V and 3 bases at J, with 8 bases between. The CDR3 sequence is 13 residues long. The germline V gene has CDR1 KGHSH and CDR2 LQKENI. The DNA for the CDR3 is TGTGCCAGCTCACCTGGTAGTGACTATGGCTACACCTTC. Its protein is CASSPGSDYGYTF.

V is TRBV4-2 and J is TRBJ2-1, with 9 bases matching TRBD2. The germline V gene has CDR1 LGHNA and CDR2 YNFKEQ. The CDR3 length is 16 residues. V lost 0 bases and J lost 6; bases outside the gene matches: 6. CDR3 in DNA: TGTGCCAGCAGCCAAGAAAGGTCGCGGGGGGGCAATGAGCAGTTCTTC. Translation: CASSQERSRGGNEQFF.

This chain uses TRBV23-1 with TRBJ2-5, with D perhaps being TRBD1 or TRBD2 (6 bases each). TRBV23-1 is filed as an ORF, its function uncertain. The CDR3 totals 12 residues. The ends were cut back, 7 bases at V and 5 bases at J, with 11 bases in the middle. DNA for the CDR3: TGCGCCAGCACTCAGGGGAGGGAGACCCAGTACTTC. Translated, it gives CASTQGRETQYF.

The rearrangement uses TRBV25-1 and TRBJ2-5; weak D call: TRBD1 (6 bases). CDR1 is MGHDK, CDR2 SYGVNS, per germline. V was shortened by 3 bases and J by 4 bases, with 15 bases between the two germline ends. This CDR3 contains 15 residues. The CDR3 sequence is CASSDPRGWGETQYF. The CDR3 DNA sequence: TGTGCCAGCAGTGATCCAAGGGGGTGGGGAGAGACCCAGTACTTC.

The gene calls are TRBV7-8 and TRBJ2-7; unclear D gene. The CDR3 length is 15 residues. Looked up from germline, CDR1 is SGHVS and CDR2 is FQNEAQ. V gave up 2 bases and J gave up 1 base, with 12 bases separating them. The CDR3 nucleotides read TGTGCCAGCAGCTTACAGCCCCAGGTTTCCTACGAGCAGTACTTC. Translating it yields CASSLQPQVSYEQYF.

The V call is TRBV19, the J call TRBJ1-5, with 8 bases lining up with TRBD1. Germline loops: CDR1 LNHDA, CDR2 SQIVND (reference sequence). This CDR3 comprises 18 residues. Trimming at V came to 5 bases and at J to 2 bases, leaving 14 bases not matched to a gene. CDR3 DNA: TGTGCCAGTAGTGATCCCGTCTCGGGACAGGTTGGCAATCAGCCCCAGCATTTT. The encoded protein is CASSDPVSGQVGNQPQHF. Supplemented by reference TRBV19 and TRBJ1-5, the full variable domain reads DGGITQSPKYLFRKEGQNVTLSCEQNLNHDAMYWYRQDPGQGLRLIYYSQIVNDFQKGDIAEGYSVSREKKESFPLTVTSAQKNPTAFYLCASSDPVSGQVGNQPQHFGDGTRLSIL.

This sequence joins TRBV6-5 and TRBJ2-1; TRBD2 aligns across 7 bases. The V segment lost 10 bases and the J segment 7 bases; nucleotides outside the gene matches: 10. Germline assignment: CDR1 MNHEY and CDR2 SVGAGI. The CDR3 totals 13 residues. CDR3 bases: TGTGCCACCGCCCGGGGGGTGGGAAATGAGCAGTTCTTC. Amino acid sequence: CATARGVGNEQFF.

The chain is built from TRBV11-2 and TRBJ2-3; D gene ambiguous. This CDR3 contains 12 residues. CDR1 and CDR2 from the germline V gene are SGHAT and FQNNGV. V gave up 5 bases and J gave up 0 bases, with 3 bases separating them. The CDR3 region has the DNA TGTGCCAGCAGCCCTAGCACAGATACGCAGTATTTT. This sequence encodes CASSPSTDTQYF.

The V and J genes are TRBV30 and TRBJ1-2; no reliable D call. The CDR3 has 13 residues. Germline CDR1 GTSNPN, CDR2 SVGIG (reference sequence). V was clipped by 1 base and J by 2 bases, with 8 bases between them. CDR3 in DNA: TGTGCCTGGAGTGCAAGTCAGAACTATGGCTACACCTTC. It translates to CAWSASQNYGYTF.